Listed below are T cell receptor beta chains from one sample, sequenced in a study of T cell repertoires in cytomegalovirus infection. MiXCR was run by TCRdb on the reads, yielding one entry per CDR3 protein. The sample carries 150,000 to 200,000 distinct CDR3 sequences, around 14% recorded once. The source material was PBMCs. The origin of the receptors is a human donor in good health (CMV status not recorded). Some clones in this sample may be carry-over from other donors' samples. Each CDR3 is given with its conserved first and last residue. The D gene is left open where the match is weak. Clone sizes are given selectively: once, few, many, or a class where the clone is expanded.

NA	NA	TRBV20-1	TRBJ1-2	CSASPPNYGYTF	TGCAGTGCTAGTCCCCCCAACTATGGCTACACCTTC
many	NA	TRBV7-2	TRBJ2-4	CASSFPQTKNIQYF	TGTGCCAGCAGTTTCCCCCAGACCAAAAACATTCAGTACTTC
many	TRBD1	TRBV7-2	TRBJ2-2	CASSWDRDTGELFF	TGTGCCAGCAGCTGGGACAGGGACACCGGGGAGCTGTTTTTT
many	NA	TRBV12-3/TRBV12-4	TRBJ1-1	CASSFPSRSTEAFF	TGTGCCAGCAGTTTCCCCTCTCGGAGCACTGAAGCTTTCTTT
NA	TRBD2	TRBV29-1	TRBJ2-3	CSVSGLAGGGTDTQYF	TGCAGCGTTTCGGGACTAGCGGGAGGAGGCACAGATACGCAGTATTTT
NA	NA	TRBV7-9	TRBJ1-3	CASSSPRAGKERSSGNTIYF	TGTGCCAGCAGCTCCCCGCGGGCAGGGAAAGAGAGGTCCTCTGGAAACACCATATATTTT
many	NA	TRBV5-5	TRBJ2-2	CASSFAVAGELFF	TGTGCCAGCAGCTTCGCGGTGGCCGGGGAGCTGTTTTTT
many	NA	TRBV6-2/TRBV6-3	TRBJ2-1	CASSYGGRVGEQFF	TGTGCCAGCAGTTACGGGGGCAGGGTGGGTGAGCAGTTCTTC
many	NA	TRBV7-8	TRBJ2-1	CASSLLGVKPYNEQFF	TGTGCCAGCAGCTTATTGGGGGTCAAACCCTACAATGAGCAGTTCTTC
many	TRBD1	TRBV28	TRBJ2-5	CASSLTGTGYNTQYF	TGTGCCAGCAGCCTTACCGGGACAGGTTATAATACCCAGTACTTC
NA	TRBD1	TRBV28	TRBJ2-2	CASRKDRAGELFF	TGTGCCAGCAGGAAGGACAGGGCCGGGGAGCTGTTTTTT
few	TRBD1	TRBV29-1	TRBJ1-3	CSVKTGAGNTIYF	TGCAGCGTCAAGACAGGGGCGGGAAACACCATATATTTT
many	NA	TRBV7-6	TRBJ2-3	CASSLAGGAQYF	TGTGCCAGCAGCTTAGCAGGAGGAGCGCAGTATTTT
few	NA	TRBV27	TRBJ1-1	CASSRGSGTEAFF	TGTGCCAGCAGTAGGGGATCGGGGACTGAAGCTTTCTTT
few	NA	TRBV28	TRBJ2-1	CASSPPGDYNEQFF	TGTGCCAGCAGTCCCCCCGGGGACTACAATGAGCAGTTCTTC
NA	NA	TRBV3-1	TRBJ2-1	CASSQRAYNNEQFF	TGTGCCAGCAGCCAGCGAGCGTATAACAATGAGCAGTTCTTC
many	NA	TRBV7-8	TRBJ2-1	CASSLVGGGHNEQFF	TGTGCCAGCAGCTTAGTCGGGGGCGGCCACAATGAGCAGTTCTTC
NA	TRBD2	TRBV6-2/TRBV6-3	TRBJ2-7	CASSYLAAYEQYF	TGTGCCAGCAGTTACCTAGCGGCCTACGAGCAGTACTTC
few	NA	TRBV5-6	TRBJ2-5	CASSLGGAGEIQETQYF	TGTGCCAGCAGCTTGGGGGGGGCAGGGGAAATCCAAGAGACCCAGTACTTC
few	NA	TRBV7-2	TRBJ2-1	CASSLAGTPVVNEQFF	TGTGCCAGCAGCTTAGCCGGGACCCCAGTGGTGAATGAGCAGTTCTTC
NA	TRBD2	TRBV7-9	TRBJ2-7	CASSFIAPSGSHEQYF	TGTGCCAGCAGCTTTATCGCTCCTAGCGGGAGTCACGAGCAGTACTTC
few	TRBD1	TRBV6-1	TRBJ1-1	CASSPRGPGTEAFF	TGTGCCAGCAGTCCCAGGGGGCCCGGCACTGAAGCTTTCTTT
once	NA	TRBV19	TRBJ2-3	CASRLDRKPTDTQYF	TGTGCCAGCCGCTTGGACAGAAAGCCCACAGATACGCAGTATTTT